This TCR beta chain was profiled in a study of cytomegalovirus exposure and HLA in healthy donors. Study-wide results and limits: Later findings reportedly placed an Asian-associated ancestry cluster below the roughly 730-donor mean for N-insertions.

Note on this clone: Its matching antigen is unknown.

A multiplex PCR was run with 60 Vbeta primers and 13 Jbeta primers. The data were produced by immunoSEQ multiplex PCR, yet TCRdb's version contains in-frame clones alone and is incomplete. This sample has roughly 140,000 clones; 76% occur once, and the top ten carry almost 4%. Germline loops: CDR1 SGHTA, CDR2 FQGNSA. The CDR3 has 17 amino acids. V lost 0 bases, J lost 5 bases, and 7 bases stayed unmatched. The rearrangement uses TRBV7-2 and TRBJ2-5, with 12 bases that match TRBD2. The sequencing sample was made of PBMCs. The receptor was derived from a young man in good health and CMV-seronegative. CDR3 nucleotide sequence: TGTGCCAGCAGCTTAGCCCGGGCTAGCGGGAGGGGGGAGACCCAGTACTTC. This gives the protein CASSLARASGRGETQYF.